The 15 T cell receptor beta chains presented below share a single source sample, sequenced in a study of T-cell reconstitution after alpha-beta-depleted transplantation in children. A library of TCRbeta sequences, prepared with unique molecular identifiers, was generated. One entry per CDR3 protein, called by TCRdb with MiXCR from the PCR reads. The data contain 200,000 to 300,000 distinct CDR3 sequences, 24% of them seen just once; the ten biggest clones take up around 4.8%. Sequencing was performed on PBMCs, mostly from graft donor cells, taken 360 days after TCRalphabeta/CD19-depleted stem cell transplant. These receptor sequences come from a female patient aged 2 to 10 who had a stem cell transplant for congenital amegakaryocytic thrombocytopenia, so the T cells may come from the graft donor.

This clonotype was counted between two and nine times. The chain links TRBV2 to TRBJ2-1, with 9 bases aligning to TRBD2. The CDR3 spans 18 residues. The V gene's germline CDR1 is SNHLY and CDR2 FYNNEI. Losses at the gene ends were 4 bases for V and 0 bases for J; bases not matched to a gene: 10. CDR3 loop: CASSVSSGGLSSYNEQFF. CDR3 bases: TGTGCCAGCAGTGTGTCCAGCGGGGGGCTCAGCTCCTACAATGAGCAGTTCTTC.

The chain joins TRBV4-1 to TRBJ1-4; maybe TRBD1 (5 bases). V gave up 1 base and J gave up 11 bases, with 8 bases separating them. This CDR3 is 12 amino acids long. Germline CDR1 reads MGHRA; CDR2 reads YSYEKL. The CDR3 is CASSQGGDKLFF. In DNA form, the CDR3 reads TGCGCCAGCAGCCAAGGGGGGGATAAACTGTTTTTT.

This clonotype occurred a few times. The rearrangement links TRBV3-1 to TRBJ1-3, with TRBD1 as a possible D gene (6 bases). The CDR3 consists of 15 residues. CDR1 LGHDT and CDR2 YNNKEL come from the germline V gene (reference sequence). V lost 0 bases to trimming and J lost 2 bases, with 8 bases between them. CDR3 DNA sequence: TGTGCCAGCAGCCAAGAGGCAGGGGCTGGAAACACCATATATTTT. Protein: CASSQEAGAGNTIYF.

As concerns this clonotype: A much larger clone differs from this one at a single base, so this may be a read error. CDR3 nucleotides: TGTGCCAGCAGTGTAGTTGCAGAGACCCAGTACTTC. Translation gives CASSVVAETQYF. The chain couples TRBV12-3 or TRBV12-4 to TRBJ2-5; D is undetermined. This CDR3 region has 12 residues. V lost 5 bases and J lost 4, with 8 bases in between.

The rearrangement joins TRBV7-3 to TRBJ2-1; 9 bases fit TRBD2. CDR1 is SGHTA and CDR2 is FQGTGA in the germline V gene. The CDR3 extends over 17 amino acids. J was trimmed by 9 bases and V by 2 bases; bases with no gene match: 14. Here the CDR3 DNA reads TGTGCCAGCAGCTTAGGAATAGCGGGAGCGTCCAGCAGTGAGCAGTTCTTC. Translation: CASSLGIAGASSSEQFF.

This clonotype was counted a few times. The genes are TRBV4-3 and TRBJ2-5; 9 bases are a match to TRBD2. Per germline, CDR1 LGHNA and CDR2 YSLEER. V gave up 0 bases and J gave up 2 bases; unmatched junction bases: 10. This CDR3 contains 18 residues. The CDR3 is CASSQETPASGDQETQYF. The DNA for the CDR3 is TGCGCCAGCAGCCAAGAAACGCCGGCTAGCGGGGATCAAGAGACCCAGTACTTC.

This clonotype was counted a few times. The chain recombines TRBV28 with TRBJ2-1, with D maybe TRBD2 (6 bases). Germline CDR1 is MDHEN and CDR2 is SYDVKM. V lost 3 bases and J lost 6, with 15 bases in between. CDR3 size: 15 residues. CDR3: CASSFSRLGANEQFF. CDR3 bases: TGTGCCAGCAGTTTCTCGAGACTAGGTGCCAATGAGCAGTTCTTC.

This clonotype was detected a few times. J is TRBJ2-2 and V is TRBV7-2; a possible D gene is TRBD2 (6 bases). The germline V and J ends were trimmed by 2 bases and 4 bases, with 17 bases remaining between them. Germline V CDR1 and CDR2: SGHTA, FQGNSA. The CDR3 is 17 residues long. This CDR3 is CASSLFSAKTSTGELFF. The CDR3 nucleotides read TGTGCCAGCAGCTTATTCTCGGCCAAGACTAGCACCGGGGAGCTGTTTTTT. The full variable domain, with the rest looked up from reference TRBV7-2 and TRBJ2-2, is GAGVSQSPSNKVTEKGKDVELRCDPISGHTALYWYRQSLGQGLEFLIYFQGNSAPDKSGLPSDRFSAERTGGSVSTLTIQRTQQEDSAVYLCASSLFSAKTSTGELFFGEGSRLTVL.

The table lists this clonotype with many counts. The V gene is TRBV20-1, the J gene TRBJ2-1, with D perhaps assigned TRBD1 or TRBD2 (5 bases each). V was clipped by 3 bases and J by 7 bases, with 22 bases between them. Germline assignment: CDR1 DFQATT and CDR2 SNEGSKA (reference sequence). This CDR3 contains 16 residues. The chain's CDR3 is CSASGKPARVLNEQFF. The CDR3 region has the DNA TGCAGTGCTAGCGGGAAACCCGCCAGGGTCTTGAATGAGCAGTTCTTC.

The rearrangement uses TRBV5-1 and TRBJ2-7; TRBD1 is a possible D gene (6 bases). The germline V gene encodes CDR1 SGHRS and CDR2 YFSETQ. The CDR3 length is 12 residues. V was pared by 4 bases and J by 7 bases, with 12 bases between. For the CDR3, the DNA is TGCGCCAGCAGCGCCCTCGACAGGGAGCAGTACTTC. Translation gives CASSALDREQYF.

This rearrangement joins TRBV20-1 to TRBJ2-1; D possibly corresponds to TRBD2 (6 bases). The length of the CDR3 is 14 residues. In germline, CDR1 is DFQATT, CDR2 SNEGSKA (reference sequence). With 3 bases removed from V and 2 bases from J, the gap between germline ends came to 11 bases. The CDR3, as DNA: TGCAGTGCTAGTACGGGCGGGGCCTACAATGAGCAGTTCTTC. The encoded protein is CSASTGGAYNEQFF.

This clonotype came up a few times. This chain connects TRBV5-5 to TRBJ2-7; D unresolved. This CDR3 comprises 14 residues. V lost 2 bases to trimming and J lost 3 bases, with 12 bases between them. CDR1 and CDR2 (germline): SGHKS, YYEKEE (reference sequence). The CDR3 region has the DNA TGTGCCAGCAGCTTCTGGGCAGGAGTCTACGAGCAGTACTTC. Protein sequence: CASSFWAGVYEQYF. Filled out from reference TRBV5-5 and TRBJ2-7, the complete variable domain reads DAGVTQSPTHLIKTRGQQVTLRCSPISGHKSVSWYQQVLGQGPQFIFQYYEKEERGRGNFPDRFSARQFPNYSSELNVNALLLGDSALYLCASSFWAGVYEQYFGPGTRLTVT.

A few counts support this clonotype. The chain has TRBV28 and TRBJ2-6; D may match TRBD1 or TRBD2 (5 bases each). In germline, CDR1 is MDHEN, CDR2 SYDVKM. This CDR3 region has 17 residues. Trimming pared 5 bases from V and 0 bases from J, leaving 14 bases between. The CDR3 region has the DNA TGTGCCAGCAGTGTGGGGACCCATTACTCTGGGGCCAACGTCCTGACTTTC. It is translated as CASSVGTHYSGANVLTF.

The rearrangement links TRBV3-1 to TRBJ2-7; 9 bases agree with TRBD2. CDR3 length: 15 amino acids. CDR1 LGHDT and CDR2 YNNKEL come from the germline V gene (reference sequence). V dropped 3 bases and J dropped 2; count of bases not matched to a gene: 5. The CDR3 coding sequence is TGTGCCAGCAGCCACGATGAGCGGGAGGCCTACGAGCAGTACTTC. This gives the protein CASSHDEREAYEQYF.

This clonotype was picked up a small number of times. J is TRBJ2-3 and V is TRBV21-1; the table's D call TRBD2 went unverified against the DNA. TRBV21-1 is flagged as a pseudogene. This CDR3 is built from 17 residues. CDR3 loop: CASSKIASGGGTDTQYF. The DNA of the CDR3 is TGTGCCAGCAGCAAGATTGCTAGCGGGGGGGGCACAGATACGCAGTATTTT.